This T cell receptor (beta chain) stems from a study of blood T cell repertoires in COVID-19. Study-level background: COVID-19 samples collected from the United States, Italy and Spain covered acute and convalescent phases. From T cells, B-cell-depleted T cells, or PBMCs came the material, which was cDNA or gDNA.

V lost 1 base to trimming and J lost 11 bases; unmatched junction nucleotides: 12. The CDR3 runs 16 residues. Germline CDR1 reads SGHTA; CDR2 reads FQGNSA. Original methodology: By means of reference gene primer amplification, nucleated cell counts were estimated. The protocol was immunoSEQ multiplex PCR, while the TCRdb copy is restricted to in-frame clones and leaves out a portion. D and trimming come from the DNA, and the V and J calls and clone size come from that table. In the table there are 70,000 to 85,000 clones, approximately 80% of which are singletons. V gene TRBV7-2 combines with J gene TRBJ1-5; 9 bases are shared with TRBD1. Sequencing input: peripheral blood. This receptor was obtained from a woman older than 75 with acute or convalescent COVID-19. CDR3 nucleotides: TGTGCCAGCAGCTTAGAAGGGACAGGGACTAAGGTGACCCAGCATTTT. Its protein product is CASSLEGTGTKVTQHF.